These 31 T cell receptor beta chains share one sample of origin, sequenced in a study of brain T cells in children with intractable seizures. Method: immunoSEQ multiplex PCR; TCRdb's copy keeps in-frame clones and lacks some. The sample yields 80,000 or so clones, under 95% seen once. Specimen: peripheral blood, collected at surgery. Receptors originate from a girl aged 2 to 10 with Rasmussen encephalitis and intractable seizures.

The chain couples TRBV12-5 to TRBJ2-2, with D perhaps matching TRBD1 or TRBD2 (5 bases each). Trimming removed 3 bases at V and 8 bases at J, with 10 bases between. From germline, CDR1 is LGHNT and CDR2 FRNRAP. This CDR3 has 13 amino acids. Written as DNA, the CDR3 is TGTGCTAGTGGTTTTTATGGGGGAGGGGAGCTGTTTTTT. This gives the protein CASGFYGGGELFF.

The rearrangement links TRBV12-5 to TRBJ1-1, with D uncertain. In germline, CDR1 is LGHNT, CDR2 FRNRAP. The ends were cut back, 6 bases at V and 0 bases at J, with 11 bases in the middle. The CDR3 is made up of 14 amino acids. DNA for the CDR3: TGTGCTAGTGGCCTACAGCTCATGAACACTGAAGCTTTCTTT. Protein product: CASGLQLMNTEAFF.

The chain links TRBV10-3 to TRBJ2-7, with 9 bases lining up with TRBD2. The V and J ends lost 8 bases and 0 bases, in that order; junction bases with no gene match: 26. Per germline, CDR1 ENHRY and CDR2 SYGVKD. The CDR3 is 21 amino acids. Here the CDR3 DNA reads TGTGCCATCCGAACTTGCTGTACGGGGGGTAGCGGGGGCCAGAGCTCCTACGAGCAGTACTTC. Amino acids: CAIRTCCTGGSGGQSSYEQYF.

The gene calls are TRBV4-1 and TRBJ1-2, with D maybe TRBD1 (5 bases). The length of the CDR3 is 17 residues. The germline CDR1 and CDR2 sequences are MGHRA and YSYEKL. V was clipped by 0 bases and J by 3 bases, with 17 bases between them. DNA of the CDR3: TGCGCCAGCAGCCAAGATAAGGGGAAAGGGAGGCACTATGGCTACACCTTC. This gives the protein CASSQDKGKGRHYGYTF.

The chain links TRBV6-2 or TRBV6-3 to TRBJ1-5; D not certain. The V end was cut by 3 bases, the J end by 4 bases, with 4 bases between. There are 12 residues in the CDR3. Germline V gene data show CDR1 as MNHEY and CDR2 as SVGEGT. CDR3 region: CASSYDNQPQHF. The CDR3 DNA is TGTGCCAGCAGTTATGATAATCAGCCCCAGCATTTT.

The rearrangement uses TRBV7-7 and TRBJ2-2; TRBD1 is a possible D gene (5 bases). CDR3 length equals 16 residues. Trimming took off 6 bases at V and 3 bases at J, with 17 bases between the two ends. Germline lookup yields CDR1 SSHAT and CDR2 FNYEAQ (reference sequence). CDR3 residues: CASSYGQAEDTGELFF. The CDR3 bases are TGTGCCAGCAGTTATGGACAAGCCGAGGACACCGGGGAGCTGTTTTTT. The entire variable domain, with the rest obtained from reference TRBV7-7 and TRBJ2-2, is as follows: GAGVSQSPRYKVTKRGQDVTLRCDPISSHATLYWYQQALGQGPEFLTYFNYEAQPDKSGLPSDRFSAERPEGSISTLTIQRTEQRDSAMYRCASSYGQAEDTGELFFGEGSRLTVL.

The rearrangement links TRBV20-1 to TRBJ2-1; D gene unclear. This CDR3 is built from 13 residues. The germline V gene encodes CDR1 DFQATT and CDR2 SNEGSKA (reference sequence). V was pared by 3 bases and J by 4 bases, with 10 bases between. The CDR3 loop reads CSASERIYNEQFF. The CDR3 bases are TGCAGTGCTAGTGAACGGATATACAATGAGCAGTTCTTC.

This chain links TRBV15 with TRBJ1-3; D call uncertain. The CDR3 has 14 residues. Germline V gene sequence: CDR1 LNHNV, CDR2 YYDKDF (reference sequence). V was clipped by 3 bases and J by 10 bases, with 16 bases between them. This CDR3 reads CATSSGPLDGTIYF. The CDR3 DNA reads TGTGCCACCAGCAGCGGACCCCTCGATGGAACCATATATTTT.

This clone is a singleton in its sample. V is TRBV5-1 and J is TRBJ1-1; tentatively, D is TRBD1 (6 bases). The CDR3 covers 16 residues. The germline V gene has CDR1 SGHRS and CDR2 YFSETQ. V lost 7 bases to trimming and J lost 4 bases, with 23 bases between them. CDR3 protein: CASGRDILISGTEAFF. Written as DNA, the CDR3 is TGCGCCAGCGGCCGGGACATACTCATCTCGGGCACTGAAGCTTTCTTT.

The CDR3 protein is CASSVGGPNQPQHF. Written as DNA, the CDR3 is TGCGCCAGCAGTGTCGGGGGACCCAATCAGCCCCAGCATTTT. The chain has TRBV10-2 and TRBJ1-5; tentative D call: TRBD1 (5 bases). The CDR3 length is 14 residues. CDR1 WSHSY and CDR2 SAAADI come from the germline V gene. V shed 4 bases and J shed 3 bases, with 10 bases lying between them.

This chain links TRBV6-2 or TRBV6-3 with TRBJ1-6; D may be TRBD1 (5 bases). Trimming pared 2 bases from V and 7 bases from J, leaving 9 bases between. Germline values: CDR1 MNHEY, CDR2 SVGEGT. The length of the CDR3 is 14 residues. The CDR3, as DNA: TGTGCCAGCAGTTACGGGGGACCAAATTCACCCCTCCACTTT. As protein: CASSYGGPNSPLHF.

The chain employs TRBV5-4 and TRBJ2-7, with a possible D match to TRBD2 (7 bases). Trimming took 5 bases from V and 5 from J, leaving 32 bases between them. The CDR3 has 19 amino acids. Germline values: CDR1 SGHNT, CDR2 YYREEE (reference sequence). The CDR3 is CASRRTRDTRTSVANEQYF. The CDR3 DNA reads TGTGCCAGCAGACGAACCCGGGACACAAGGACTAGTGTAGCCAACGAGCAGTACTTC.

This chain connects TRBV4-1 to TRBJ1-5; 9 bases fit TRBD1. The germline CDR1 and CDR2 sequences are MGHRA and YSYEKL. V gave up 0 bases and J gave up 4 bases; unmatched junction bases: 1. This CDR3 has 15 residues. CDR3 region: CASSQDGTGNQPQHF. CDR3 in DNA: TGCGCCAGCAGCCAAGACGGGACAGGGAATCAGCCCCAGCATTTT.

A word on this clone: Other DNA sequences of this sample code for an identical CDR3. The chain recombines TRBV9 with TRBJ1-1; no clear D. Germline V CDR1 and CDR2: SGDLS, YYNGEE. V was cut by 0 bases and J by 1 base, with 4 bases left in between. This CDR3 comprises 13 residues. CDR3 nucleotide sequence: TGTGCCAGCAGCGTAGATCGGAACACTGAAGCTTTCTTT. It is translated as CASSVDRNTEAFF.

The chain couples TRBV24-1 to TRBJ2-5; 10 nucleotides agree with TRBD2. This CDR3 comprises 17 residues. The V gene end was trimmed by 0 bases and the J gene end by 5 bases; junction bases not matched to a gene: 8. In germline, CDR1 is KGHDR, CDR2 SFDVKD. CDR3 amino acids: CATSDLGSGRGVETQYF. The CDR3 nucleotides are TGTGCCACCAGTGATTTGGGGAGCGGGAGGGGTGTGGAGACCCAGTACTTC.

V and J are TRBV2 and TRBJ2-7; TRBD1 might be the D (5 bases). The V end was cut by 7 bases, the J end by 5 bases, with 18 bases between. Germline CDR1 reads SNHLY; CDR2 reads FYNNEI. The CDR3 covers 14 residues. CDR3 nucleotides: TGTGCCAGCACCCTGACAGCAGGGATCGACGAGCAGTACTTC. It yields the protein CASTLTAGIDEQYF.

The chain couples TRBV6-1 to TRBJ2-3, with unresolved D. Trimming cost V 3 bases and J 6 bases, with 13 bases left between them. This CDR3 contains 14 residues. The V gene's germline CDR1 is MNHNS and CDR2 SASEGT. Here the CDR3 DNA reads TGTGCCAGCAGTGAGCGTCGCGGCGCGGATACGCAGTATTTT. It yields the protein CASSERRGADTQYF.

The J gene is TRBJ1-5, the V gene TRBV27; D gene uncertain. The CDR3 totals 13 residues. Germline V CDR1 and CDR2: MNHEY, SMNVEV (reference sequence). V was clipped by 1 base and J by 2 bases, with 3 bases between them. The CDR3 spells CASSLLGNQPQHF. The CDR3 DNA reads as TGTGCCAGCAGTTTATTGGGCAATCAGCCCCAGCATTTT.

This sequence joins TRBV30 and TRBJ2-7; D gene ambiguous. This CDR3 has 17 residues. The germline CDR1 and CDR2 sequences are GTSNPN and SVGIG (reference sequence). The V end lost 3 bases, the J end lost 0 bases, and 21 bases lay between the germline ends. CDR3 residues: CAWSRAALGLSSYEQYF. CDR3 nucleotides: TGTGCCTGGAGCCGCGCGGCGCTAGGTCTTAGCTCCTACGAGCAGTACTTC.

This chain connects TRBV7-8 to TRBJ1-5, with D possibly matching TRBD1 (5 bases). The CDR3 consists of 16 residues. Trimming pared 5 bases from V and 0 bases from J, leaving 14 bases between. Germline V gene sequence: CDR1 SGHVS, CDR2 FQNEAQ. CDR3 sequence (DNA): TGTGCCAGCAGCCCTGCTCGGGGCCCTAGCAATCAGCCCCAGCATTTT. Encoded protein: CASSPARGPSNQPQHF. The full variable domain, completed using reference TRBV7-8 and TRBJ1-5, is GAGVSQSPRYKVAKRGQDVALRCDPISGHVSLFWYQQALGQGPEFLTYFQNEAQLDKSGLPSDRFFAERPEGSVSTLKIQRTQQEDSAVYLCASSPARGPSNQPQHFGDGTRLSIL.

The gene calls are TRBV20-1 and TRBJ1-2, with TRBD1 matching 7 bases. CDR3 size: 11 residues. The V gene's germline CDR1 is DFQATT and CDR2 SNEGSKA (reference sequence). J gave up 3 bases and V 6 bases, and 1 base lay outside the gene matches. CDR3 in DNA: TGCAGTGCCCAGGGGGACTATGGCTACACCTTC. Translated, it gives CSAQGDYGYTF.

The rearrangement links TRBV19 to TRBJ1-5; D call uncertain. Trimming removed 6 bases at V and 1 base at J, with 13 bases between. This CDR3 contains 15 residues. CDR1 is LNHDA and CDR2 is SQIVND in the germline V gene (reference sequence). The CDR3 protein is CASRRSTSSNQPQHF. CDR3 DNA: TGTGCCAGTAGGAGAAGTACTTCCAGCAATCAGCCCCAGCATTTT.

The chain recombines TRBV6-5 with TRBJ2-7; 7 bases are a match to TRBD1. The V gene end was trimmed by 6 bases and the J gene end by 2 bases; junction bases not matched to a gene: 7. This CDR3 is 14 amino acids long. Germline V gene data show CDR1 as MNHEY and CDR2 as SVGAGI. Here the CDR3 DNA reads TGTGCCAGCAGCCGCAACAGGGGAACCTACGAGCAGTACTTC. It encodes CASSRNRGTYEQYF.

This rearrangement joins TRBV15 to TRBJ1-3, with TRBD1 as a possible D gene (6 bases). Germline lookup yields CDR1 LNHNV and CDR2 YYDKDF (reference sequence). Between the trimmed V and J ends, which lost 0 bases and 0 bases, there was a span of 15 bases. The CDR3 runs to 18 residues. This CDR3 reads CATSRDPEQGLSGNTIYF. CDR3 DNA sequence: TGTGCCACCAGCAGAGATCCGGAACAGGGCCTCTCTGGAAACACCATATATTTT.

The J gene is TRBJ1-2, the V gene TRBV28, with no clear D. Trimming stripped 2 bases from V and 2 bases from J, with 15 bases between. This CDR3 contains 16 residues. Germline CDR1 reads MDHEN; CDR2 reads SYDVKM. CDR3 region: CASSLTPTGRNYGYTF. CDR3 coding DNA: TGTGCCAGCAGTTTAACCCCGACGGGAAGGAACTATGGCTACACCTTC.

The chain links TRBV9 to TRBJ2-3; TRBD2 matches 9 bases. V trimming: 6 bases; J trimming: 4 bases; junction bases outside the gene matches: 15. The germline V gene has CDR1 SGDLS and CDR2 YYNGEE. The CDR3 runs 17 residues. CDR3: CASNPVVAGGHSDTQYF. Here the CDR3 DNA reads TGTGCCAGCAACCCTGTCGTTGCGGGGGGGCATTCAGATACGCAGTATTTT.

CDR3 region: CASSPEKGPGNTIYF. The CDR3, as DNA: TGTGCCAGCTCACCCGAAAAAGGGCCTGGAAACACCATATATTTT. V is TRBV18 and J is TRBJ1-3, with D hard to call. Looked up from germline, CDR1 is KGHSH and CDR2 is LQKENI. Trimming removed 3 bases at V and 2 bases at J, with 11 bases between. The CDR3 extends over 15 amino acids.

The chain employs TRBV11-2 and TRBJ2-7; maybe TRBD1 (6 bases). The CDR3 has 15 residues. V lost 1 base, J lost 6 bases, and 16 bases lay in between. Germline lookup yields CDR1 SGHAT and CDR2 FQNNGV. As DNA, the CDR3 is TGTGCCAGCAGCTTAGCCCCACCCCCGACAGGCGAGCAGTACTTC. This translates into CASSLAPPPTGEQYF.

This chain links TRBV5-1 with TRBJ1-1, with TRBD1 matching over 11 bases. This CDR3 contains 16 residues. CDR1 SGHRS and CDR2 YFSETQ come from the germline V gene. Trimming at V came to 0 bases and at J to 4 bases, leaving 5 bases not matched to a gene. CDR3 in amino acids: CASSLGTGGSGTEAFF. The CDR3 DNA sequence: TGCGCCAGCAGCTTGGGGACAGGGGGCTCTGGCACTGAAGCTTTCTTT.

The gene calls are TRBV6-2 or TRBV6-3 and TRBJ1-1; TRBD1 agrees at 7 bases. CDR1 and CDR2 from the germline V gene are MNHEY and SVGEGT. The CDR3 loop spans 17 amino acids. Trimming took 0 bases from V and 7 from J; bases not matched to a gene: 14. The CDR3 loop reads CASSYSVGGQRLGEAFF. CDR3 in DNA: TGTGCCAGCAGTTACTCAGTTGGGGGACAGAGGTTGGGTGAAGCTTTCTTT.

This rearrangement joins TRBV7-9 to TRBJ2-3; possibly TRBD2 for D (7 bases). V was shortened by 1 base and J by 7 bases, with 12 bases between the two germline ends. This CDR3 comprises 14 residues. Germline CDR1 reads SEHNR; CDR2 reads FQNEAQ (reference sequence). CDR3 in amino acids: CASSLVGGPYTQYF. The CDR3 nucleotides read TGTGCCAGCAGCTTAGTGGGGGGGCCATATACGCAGTATTTT.